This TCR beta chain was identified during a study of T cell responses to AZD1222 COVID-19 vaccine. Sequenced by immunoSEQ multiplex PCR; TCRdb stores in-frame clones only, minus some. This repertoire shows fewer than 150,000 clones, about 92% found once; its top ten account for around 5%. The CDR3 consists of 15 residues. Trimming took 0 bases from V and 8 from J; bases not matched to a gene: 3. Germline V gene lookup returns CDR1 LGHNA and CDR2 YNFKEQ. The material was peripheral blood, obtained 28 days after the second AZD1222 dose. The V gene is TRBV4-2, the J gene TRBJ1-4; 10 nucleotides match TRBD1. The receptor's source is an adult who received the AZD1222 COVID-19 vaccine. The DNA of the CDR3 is TGTGCCAGCAGCCAAGAGGACAGGGGGGGGGAAAAACTGTTTTTT. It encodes CASSQEDRGGEKLFF.